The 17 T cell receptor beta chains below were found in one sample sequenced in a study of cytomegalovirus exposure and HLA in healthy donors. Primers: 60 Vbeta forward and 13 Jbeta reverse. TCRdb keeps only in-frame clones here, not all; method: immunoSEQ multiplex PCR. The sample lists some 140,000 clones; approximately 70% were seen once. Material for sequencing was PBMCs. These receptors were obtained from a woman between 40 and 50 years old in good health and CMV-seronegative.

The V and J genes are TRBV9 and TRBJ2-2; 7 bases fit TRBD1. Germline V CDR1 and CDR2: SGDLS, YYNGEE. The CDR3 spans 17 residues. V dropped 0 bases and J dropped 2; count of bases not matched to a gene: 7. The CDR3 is CASSVDRTGINTGELFF. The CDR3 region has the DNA TGTGCCAGCAGCGTAGATCGGACAGGAATAAACACCGGGGAGCTGTTTTTT. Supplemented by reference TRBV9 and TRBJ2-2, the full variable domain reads DSGVTQTPKHLITATGQRVTLRCSPRSGDLSVYWYQQSLDQGLQFLIQYYNGEERAKGNILERFSAQQFPDLHSELNLSSLELGDSALYFCASSVDRTGINTGELFFGEGSRLTVL.

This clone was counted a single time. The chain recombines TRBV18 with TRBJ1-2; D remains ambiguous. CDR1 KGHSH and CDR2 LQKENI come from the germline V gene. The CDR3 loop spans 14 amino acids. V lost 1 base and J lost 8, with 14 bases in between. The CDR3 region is CASSPQTQPGGYTF. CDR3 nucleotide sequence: TGTGCCAGCTCACCACAGACACAGCCTGGGGGCTACACCTTC.

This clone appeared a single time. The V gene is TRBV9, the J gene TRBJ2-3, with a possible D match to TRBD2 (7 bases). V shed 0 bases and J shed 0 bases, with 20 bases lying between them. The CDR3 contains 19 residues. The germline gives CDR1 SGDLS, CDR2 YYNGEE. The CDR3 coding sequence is TGTGCCAGCAGCGTAGACCCTTCCGGACGGGGGGCTAGCACAGATACGCAGTATTTT. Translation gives CASSVDPSGRGASTDTQYF. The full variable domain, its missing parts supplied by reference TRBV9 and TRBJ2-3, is DSGVTQTPKHLITATGQRVTLRCSPRSGDLSVYWYQQSLDQGLQFLIQYYNGEERAKGNILERFSAQQFPDLHSELNLSSLELGDSALYFCASSVDPSGRGASTDTQYFGPGTRLTVL.

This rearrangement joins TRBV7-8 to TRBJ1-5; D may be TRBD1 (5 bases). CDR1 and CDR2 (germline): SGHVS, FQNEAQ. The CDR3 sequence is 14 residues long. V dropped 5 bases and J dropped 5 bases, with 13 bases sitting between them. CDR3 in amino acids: CASSIDRGDQPQHF. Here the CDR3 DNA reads TGTGCCAGCAGCATTGACCGGGGGGATCAGCCCCAGCATTTT.

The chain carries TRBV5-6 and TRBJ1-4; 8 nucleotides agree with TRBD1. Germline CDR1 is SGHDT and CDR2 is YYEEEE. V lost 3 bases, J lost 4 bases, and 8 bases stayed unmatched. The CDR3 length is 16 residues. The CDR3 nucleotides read TGTGCCAGCAGCTCGAAACTGGACAGGGTTAATGAAAAACTGTTTTTT. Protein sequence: CASSSKLDRVNEKLFF.

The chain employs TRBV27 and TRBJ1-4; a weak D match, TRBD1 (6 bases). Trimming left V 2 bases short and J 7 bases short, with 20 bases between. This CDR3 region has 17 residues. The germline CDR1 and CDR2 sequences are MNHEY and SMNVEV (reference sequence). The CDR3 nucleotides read TGTGCCAGCAGTTTAACGTCCTTGGGGGGGGCGGTTGAAAAACTGTTTTTT. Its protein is CASSLTSLGGAVEKLFF.

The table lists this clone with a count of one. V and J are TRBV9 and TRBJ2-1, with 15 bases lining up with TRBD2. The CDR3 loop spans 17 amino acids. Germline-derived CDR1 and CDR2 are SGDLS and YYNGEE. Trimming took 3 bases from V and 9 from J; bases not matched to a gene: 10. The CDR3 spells CASSAPRTSGGVSEQFF. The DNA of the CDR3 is TGTGCCAGCAGCGCCCCTCGGACTAGCGGGGGGGTTAGTGAGCAGTTCTTC.

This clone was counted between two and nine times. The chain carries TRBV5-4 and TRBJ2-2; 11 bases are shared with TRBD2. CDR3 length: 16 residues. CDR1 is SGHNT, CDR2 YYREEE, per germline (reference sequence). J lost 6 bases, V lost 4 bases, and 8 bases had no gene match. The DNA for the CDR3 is TGTGCCAGCAGCCTGTCGACTAGCGGGAAGGCCGGGGAGCTGTTTTTT. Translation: CASSLSTSGKAGELFF.

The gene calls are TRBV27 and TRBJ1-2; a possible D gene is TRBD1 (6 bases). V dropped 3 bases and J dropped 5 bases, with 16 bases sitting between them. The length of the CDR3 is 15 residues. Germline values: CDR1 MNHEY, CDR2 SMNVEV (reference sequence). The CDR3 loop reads CASSFGQSAAYGYTF. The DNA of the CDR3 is TGTGCCAGCAGTTTTGGACAGTCGGCCGCATATGGCTACACCTTC.

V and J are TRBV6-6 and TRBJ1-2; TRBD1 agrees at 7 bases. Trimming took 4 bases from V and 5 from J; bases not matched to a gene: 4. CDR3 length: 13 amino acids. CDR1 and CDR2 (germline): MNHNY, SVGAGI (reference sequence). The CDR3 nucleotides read TGTGCCAGCAGTTCGACAGGGACGTATGGCTACACCTTC. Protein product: CASSSTGTYGYTF.

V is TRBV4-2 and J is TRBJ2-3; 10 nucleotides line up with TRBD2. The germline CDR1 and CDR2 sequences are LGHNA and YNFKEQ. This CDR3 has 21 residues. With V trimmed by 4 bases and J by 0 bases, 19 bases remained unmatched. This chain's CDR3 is CASSPQGVAASGGGSTDTQYF. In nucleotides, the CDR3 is TGTGCCAGCAGCCCCCAGGGGGTTGCGGCTAGCGGGGGAGGGAGCACAGATACGCAGTATTTT.

The CDR3 nucleotides are TGCGCCAGCAGCTTGGCCCGGGACAGGACAAGCACAGATACGCAGTATTTT. Translated, it gives CASSLARDRTSTDTQYF. This chain joins TRBV5-1 and TRBJ2-3; 8 bases agree with TRBD1. This CDR3 has 17 residues. The V gene end was trimmed by 0 bases and the J gene end by 0 bases; junction bases not matched to a gene: 6. The germline CDR1 and CDR2 sequences are SGHRS and YFSETQ.

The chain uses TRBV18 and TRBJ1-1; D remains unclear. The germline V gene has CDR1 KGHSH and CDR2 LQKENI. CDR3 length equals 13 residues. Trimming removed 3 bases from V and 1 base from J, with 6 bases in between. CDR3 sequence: CASSPQKNTEAFF. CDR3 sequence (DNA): TGTGCCAGCTCACCTCAGAAGAACACTGAAGCTTTCTTT.

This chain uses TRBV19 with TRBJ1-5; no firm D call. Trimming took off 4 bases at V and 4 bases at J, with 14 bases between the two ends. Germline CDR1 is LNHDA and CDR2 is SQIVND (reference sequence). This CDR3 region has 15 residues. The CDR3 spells CASSNLQLLNQPQHF. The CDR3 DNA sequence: TGTGCCAGTAGTAACTTGCAGCTACTAAATCAGCCCCAGCATTTT.

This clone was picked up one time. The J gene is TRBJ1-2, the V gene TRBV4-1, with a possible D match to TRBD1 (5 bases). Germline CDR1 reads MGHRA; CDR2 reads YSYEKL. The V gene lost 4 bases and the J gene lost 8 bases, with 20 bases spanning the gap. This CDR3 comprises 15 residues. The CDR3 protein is CASSPGRTMRGGYTF. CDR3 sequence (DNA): TGCGCCAGCAGCCCGGGACGGACTATGCGTGGAGGCTACACCTTC.

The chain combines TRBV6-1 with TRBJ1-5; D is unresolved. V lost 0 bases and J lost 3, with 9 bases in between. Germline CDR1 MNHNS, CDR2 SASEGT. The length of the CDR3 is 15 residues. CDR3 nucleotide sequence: TGTGCCAGCAGTGAAGCGCGGCAGATCAATCAGCCCCAGCATTTT. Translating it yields CASSEARQINQPQHF.

The CDR3 DNA reads as TGTGCTAGTGGTTTGGGGGGACAGGGCGGGGGCGAGCAGTACTTC. Its translation is CASGLGGQGGGEQYF. The chain has TRBV12-5 and TRBJ2-5; 9 bases map to TRBD1. The DNA end lines up better with TRBJ2-7; the J call may be wrong. CDR1 is LGHNT and CDR2 is FRNRAP in the germline V gene. This CDR3 contains 15 residues.